This entry concerns a single T cell receptor (beta chain). Its specificity is not known. The primer mix had 60 Vbeta and 13 Jbeta primers. Profiled with immunoSEQ multiplex PCR; TCRdb holds only in-frame clones, not every one. This sample has approximately 180,000 clones, with around 75% found just once. The data were taken from a study of cytomegalovirus exposure and HLA in healthy donors. Study-wide points: Rarity held for most TCR sequences, but there were some public TCRs that occurred in many donors. Previously analyzed data showed that most TCR beta V segments were productive at a frequency of about 90% or about 30%.

Trimming took 0 bases from V and 6 from J, leaving 21 bases between them. The CDR3 runs 18 residues. CDR1 and CDR2 (germline): SEHNR, FQNEAQ (reference sequence). The TCR comes from a woman in her twenties or thirties in good health and CMV-seronegative. V gene TRBV7-9 combines with J gene TRBJ1-5; D gene unclear. What was sequenced was PBMCs. CDR3 region: CASSLAEVGLERTQPQHF. In DNA form, the CDR3 reads TGTGCCAGCAGCTTAGCGGAGGTTGGCCTCGAACGTACTCAGCCCCAGCATTTT.